The 32 T cell receptor beta chains below come from one sample, sequenced in a study of regulatory T cells in long-lasting Graves disease. In building TCR beta libraries, iRepertoire HTBI primers were used together with Arm-PCR of CDR3 regions. TCRdb reprocessed the multiplex PCR reads with MiXCR, giving one entry per CDR3 protein. The sample yields approximately 350,000 distinct CDR3 sequences, roughly 17% seen once. Time point of the sample: newly diagnosed GD, antithyroid drugs for less than 3 months. PBMCs were the source of the RNA used for TCR sequencing. The sample was also reused in another study, on T cells in Graves' hyperthyroidism and ophthalmopathy.

The sample consisted of peripheral blood mononuclear cells (PBMCs), taken at new diagnosis, from a patient treated with antithyroid drugs. These TCRs come from a man in his forties with Graves disease.

This clonotype was observed a handful of times. The rearrangement uses TRBV14 and TRBJ1-6; tentatively, D is TRBD1 (6 bases). Trimming shortened V by 4 bases and J by 10 bases, and 20 bases separated the two germline ends. The CDR3 spans 16 residues. The germline gives CDR1 SGHDN, CDR2 FVKESK. The CDR3 here is CASSRGTDSRESPLHF. The CDR3 coding sequence is TGTGCCAGCAGCCGAGGGACGGACAGCCGGGAATCACCCCTCCACTTT.

In its sample, this clonotype was seen many times. The rearrangement links TRBV20-1 to TRBJ2-7, with 7 bases identical to TRBD1. V lost 4 bases to trimming and J lost 2 bases; unmatched junction nucleotides: 2. The V gene's germline CDR1 is DFQATT and CDR2 SNEGSKA (reference sequence). CDR3 length equals 12 residues. Here the CDR3 reads CSANQGAYEQYF. CDR3 in DNA: TGCAGTGCTAATCAGGGGGCCTACGAGCAGTACTTC.

This clonotype was seen repeatedly, ten times or more. The rearrangement joins TRBV7-9 to TRBJ1-5; D uncertain. Germline V CDR1 and CDR2: SEHNR, FQNEAQ (reference sequence). This CDR3 contains 14 residues. Trimming pared 4 bases from V and 5 bases from J, leaving 12 bases between. The CDR3 reads CASSSLNDDQPQHF. The CDR3 nucleotides are TGTGCCAGCAGCTCCTTAAATGACGATCAGCCCCAGCATTTT.

This clonotype was counted at least ten times. The rearrangement links TRBV2 to TRBJ1-2; 8 nucleotides align to TRBD1. The CDR3 is 15 residues long. V dropped 6 bases and J dropped 2; count of bases not matched to a gene: 8. CDR1 and CDR2 (germline): SNHLY, FYNNEI. This CDR3 reads CASRDRTGSNYGYTF. The CDR3, as DNA: TGTGCCAGCAGAGACAGGACAGGGAGCAACTATGGCTACACCTTC.

This clonotype occurred many times. The chain has TRBV5-1 and TRBJ2-5; perhaps TRBD1 as D (5 bases). Germline CDR1 is SGHRS and CDR2 is YFSETQ. Trimming took off 6 bases at V and 5 bases at J, with 20 bases between the two ends. This CDR3 has 15 residues. CDR3 sequence (DNA): TGCGCCAGCACGCCCTGGGCAGGGATTGACGAGACCCAGTACTTC. Translating it yields CASTPWAGIDETQYF. The full variable domain, in which reference TRBV5-1 and TRBJ2-5 provide the parts outside the CDR3, is KAGVTQTPRYLIKTRGQQVTLSCSPISGHRSVSWYQQTPGQGLQFLFEYFSETQRNKGNFPGRFSGRQFSNSRSEMNVSTLELGDSALYLCASTPWAGIDETQYFGPGTRLLVL.

As regards this clonotype: A much larger clone lies a single base off, so this may be a read error. Because it lacks the conserved phenylalanine or tryptophan at the end, this CDR3 is likely a read error. The chain employs TRBV28 and TRBJ1-2, with D possibly matching TRBD1 (6 bases). Between the trimmed V and J ends, which lost 2 bases and 4 bases, there was a span of 11 bases. This CDR3 contains 14 residues. In germline, CDR1 is MDHEN, CDR2 SYDVKM. The CDR3 sequence: CASSLIGQLYGYTL. The CDR3, as DNA: TGTGCCAGCAGTTTAATTGGACAGCTCTATGGCTACACCCTC.

This clonotype was recorded a few times. A read error may explain this, as a much larger clone is one base away. The rearrangement uses TRBV27 and TRBJ2-5, with TRBD2 matching 11 bases. The CDR3 contains 15 residues. Germline CDR1 and CDR2: MNHEY and SMNVEV (reference sequence). Trimming took 9 bases from V and 3 from J; bases not matched to a gene: 9. CDR3 loop: CARWKETSGKETQYF. The CDR3 DNA sequence: TGTGCCAGATGGAAGGAGACTAGCGGGAAAGAGACCCAGTACTTC.

The chain employs TRBV11-2 and TRBJ2-3; 10 bases match TRBD2. The J segment lost 0 bases and the V segment lost 4 bases, leaving 4 bases of the junction unmatched. The germline gives CDR1 SGHAT, CDR2 FQNNGV. This CDR3 is built from 16 residues. For the CDR3, the DNA is TGTGCCAGCAGCTCCCTACTAGCGGGGAGCACAGATACGCAGTATTTT. Translated: CASSSLLAGSTDTQYF.

In this sample, this clonotype turned up a few times. The chain uses TRBV5-1 and TRBJ2-2, with a possible D match to TRBD1 (5 bases). CDR1 SGHRS and CDR2 YFSETQ come from the germline V gene. V was cut by 3 bases and J by 1 base, with 19 bases left in between. The CDR3 consists of 18 residues. DNA for the CDR3: TGCGCCAGCAGCTCGACCCCTCCCGGCAGGGTGAACACCGGGGAGCTGTTTTTT. It yields the protein CASSSTPPGRVNTGELFF.

This clonotype has ten or more counts. This chain connects TRBV7-2 to TRBJ2-2; TRBD1 matches 7 bases. The CDR3 runs 16 residues. Germline V gives CDR1 SGHTA, CDR2 FQGNSA. J was trimmed by 0 bases and V by 5 bases; bases with no gene match: 6. For the CDR3, the DNA is TGTGCCAGCAGCCGGGACAGACTTCCGAACACCGGGGAGCTGTTTTTT. Residues: CASSRDRLPNTGELFF.

This clonotype came up many times. V usage is TRBV15 and J usage is TRBJ2-5; 9 nucleotides line up with TRBD1. After removal of 5 bases from V and 4 bases from J, the junction contained 5 bases not matched to a gene. There are 14 residues in the CDR3. Germline V gene lookup returns CDR1 LNHNV and CDR2 YYDKDF (reference sequence). In DNA, the CDR3 is TGTGCCACCAGCTTAAACAGGGGGCCAGAGACCCAGTACTTC. It translates to CATSLNRGPETQYF.

The chain employs TRBV11-2 and TRBJ2-5; 9 bases fit TRBD2. The CDR3 runs to 16 residues. Germline V lookup: CDR1 SGHAT, CDR2 FQNNGV. The ends lost 5 bases at V and 4 bases at J; junction bases unmatched: 11. CDR3 in amino acids: CASSARLAERGETQYF. CDR3 nucleotides: TGTGCCAGCAGCGCTCGACTAGCGGAGCGGGGAGAGACCCAGTACTTC.

This clonotype was observed a few times. The chain is built from TRBV6-1 and TRBJ2-7; TRBD2 might be the D (6 bases). V was cut by 7 bases and J by 0 bases, with 10 bases left in between. CDR1 and CDR2 (germline): MNHNS, SASEGT. The CDR3 has 13 amino acids. This CDR3 reads CASKHGSSYEQYF. DNA of the CDR3: TGTGCCAGCAAGCACGGGAGCTCCTACGAGCAGTACTTC.

J is TRBJ1-4 and V is TRBV3-1; TRBD1 matches 8 bases. With 3 bases clipped from V and 11 bases from J, the junction kept 14 bases outside the gene matches. This CDR3 contains 16 residues. Germline CDR1 is LGHDT and CDR2 is YNNKEL (reference sequence). DNA of the CDR3: TGTGCCAGCAGCCATACGTTCGGGGACAGGCGGCACAAACTGTTTTTT. Translation gives CASSHTFGDRRHKLFF.

In its sample, this clonotype was seen a few times. The chain links TRBV20-1 to TRBJ2-6; tentative D call: TRBD1 (6 bases). Germline lookup yields CDR1 DFQATT and CDR2 SNEGSKA (reference sequence). CDR3 size: 18 residues. With 5 bases removed from V and 0 bases from J, the gap between germline ends came to 20 bases. The chain's CDR3 is CSASKRAGDNSGANVLTF. CDR3 nucleotides: TGCAGTGCTTCTAAACGGGCAGGGGACAACTCTGGGGCCAACGTCCTGACTTTC.

As regards this clonotype: This likely reflects a read error, since a far larger clone is one base away. It is likely a read error, because the conserved phenylalanine at the end of the CDR3 is missing. The chain links TRBV28 to TRBJ2-1; the match to TRBD1 covers 7 bases. The better agreement between TRBJ2-5 and the DNA end casts doubt on the J call. The germline V gene encodes CDR1 MDHEN and CDR2 SYDVKM. The CDR3 is made up of 14 amino acids. CDR3 amino acids: CASSWRQGQETQYL. Here the CDR3 DNA reads TGTGCCAGCAGTTGGAGACAGGGCCAAGAGACCCAGTACCTC.

This clonotype was seen at least ten times. The chain uses TRBV20-1 and TRBJ2-5; D uncertain. There are 15 residues in the CDR3. V gave up 0 bases and J gave up 3 bases, with 14 bases separating them. The germline V gene has CDR1 DFQATT and CDR2 SNEGSKA (reference sequence). CDR3 sequence (DNA): TGCAGTGCTAGAGATCTGCGGCGGAACGAAGAGACCCAGTACTTC. Translating gives CSARDLRRNEETQYF.

The rearrangement joins TRBV28 to TRBJ1-2; TRBD1 matches at 10 bases. The CDR3 consists of 14 residues. Germline V gene lookup returns CDR1 MDHEN and CDR2 SYDVKM. The junction had 6 bases not matched to a gene; V was cut back by 7 bases and J by 4 bases. CDR3 coding DNA: TGTGCCAGCAAATTAGGACAGGGGGGCTATGGCTACACCTTC. This encodes CASKLGQGGYGYTF.

This clonotype came up many times. The chain is built from TRBV30 and TRBJ2-2; unclear D gene. Germline CDR1 and CDR2: GTSNPN and SVGIG (reference sequence). This CDR3 spans 12 amino acids. Trimming left V 0 bases short and J 4 bases short, with 3 bases between. The chain's CDR3 is CAWSVITGELFF. CDR3 DNA sequence: TGTGCCTGGAGTGTAATCACCGGGGAGCTGTTTTTT.

Of note for this clonotype: This could be a read error, since a much larger clone is one nucleotide away. CDR3 residues: CASSPVPGQGSNTEAFF. CDR3 DNA: TGTGCCAGCAGCCCCGTCCCGGGACAGGGCTCGAACACTGAAGCTTTCTTT. The chain couples TRBV13 to TRBJ1-1; 9 bases line up with TRBD1. V shed 5 bases and J 1 base; nucleotides not matched to a gene: 11. The length of the CDR3 is 17 residues. Germline V gene lookup returns CDR1 PRHDT and CDR2 FYEKMQ (reference sequence).

This clonotype was seen only a few times. The chain employs TRBV18 and TRBJ2-7; 12 bases map to TRBD2. Germline V lookup: CDR1 KGHSH, CDR2 LQKENI. CDR3 size: 16 residues. The J segment lost 6 bases and the V segment lost 1 base, leaving 7 bases of the junction unmatched. In DNA, the CDR3 is TGTGCCAGCTCACCACGGGGACTAGCGGGTACAGGCGAGCAGTACTTC. Its protein product is CASSPRGLAGTGEQYF. Full variable domain (rest looked up from reference TRBV18 and TRBJ2-7): NAGVMQNPRHLVRRRGQEARLRCSPMKGHSHVYWYRQLPEEGLKFMVYLQKENIIDESGMPKERFSAEFPKEGPSILRIQQVVRGDSAAYFCASSPRGLAGTGEQYFGPGTRLTVT.

This clonotype was observed at least ten times. The chain has TRBV6-1 and TRBJ1-5, with no clear D. Deletions cut 5 bases from V and 2 bases from J, with 13 bases between. From germline, CDR1 is MNHNS and CDR2 SASEGT. CDR3 length: 15 amino acids. CDR3 protein: CASSLQVGGNQPQHF. CDR3 coding DNA: TGTGCCAGCAGTCTCCAGGTTGGTGGCAATCAGCCCCAGCATTTT.

This clonotype came up many times. The chain employs TRBV18 and TRBJ1-4; D gene unclear. The CDR3 runs to 17 residues. Trimming stripped 5 bases from V and 0 bases from J, with 16 bases between. The V gene's germline CDR1 is KGHSH and CDR2 LQKENI. CDR3 bases: TGTGCCAGCTCAGCAGGACCGGGCGGCCCAACTAATGAAAAACTGTTTTTT. This gives the protein CASSAGPGGPTNEKLFF. Full variable domain (missing parts from reference TRBV18 and TRBJ1-4): NAGVMQNPRHLVRRRGQEARLRCSPMKGHSHVYWYRQLPEEGLKFMVYLQKENIIDESGMPKERFSAEFPKEGPSILRIQQVVRGDSAAYFCASSAGPGGPTNEKLFFGSGTQLSVL.

The V and J genes are TRBV7-3 and TRBJ1-1; D possibly corresponds to TRBD1 (6 bases). Germline lookup yields CDR1 SGHTA and CDR2 FQGTGA. V was cut by 5 bases and J by 5 bases, with 18 bases left in between. This CDR3 has 15 amino acids. The DNA of the CDR3 is TGTGCCAGCAGCCCTACCGGGACACCCGGGACTGAAGCTTTCTTT. It is translated as CASSPTGTPGTEAFF.

With regard to this clonotype: A far bigger clonotype differs at one base, so this is likely a read error. The rearrangement joins TRBV3-1 to TRBJ2-2, with 7 bases fitting TRBD1. Germline assignment: CDR1 LGHDT and CDR2 YNNKEL (reference sequence). CDR3 length: 17 amino acids. CDR3 bases: TGTACCAGCAGCCAAGATTCTCCGGGACAGTGCACCGGGGAGCTGTTTTTT. Translation gives CTSSQDSPGQCTGELFF.

Many counts were recorded for this clonotype. The rearrangement links TRBV7-2 to TRBJ1-5; 7 bases align to TRBD1. V lost 5 bases, J lost 6 bases, and 10 bases stayed unmatched. This CDR3 contains 15 residues. Germline V gene data show CDR1 as SGHTA and CDR2 as FQGNSA. The CDR3 sequence: CASSLIDRAGQPQHF. The CDR3 DNA sequence: TGTGCCAGCAGCCTCATCGACAGGGCGGGTCAGCCCCAGCATTTT. The whole variable domain, remainder taken from reference TRBV7-2 and TRBJ1-5, is GAGVSQSPSNKVTEKGKDVELRCDPISGHTALYWYRQSLGQGLEFLIYFQGNSAPDKSGLPSDRFSAERTGGSVSTLTIQRTQQEDSAVYLCASSLIDRAGQPQHFGDGTRLSIL.

At least ten counts were recorded for this clonotype. CDR3 in amino acids: CASSLGWGQGTDTQYF. The DNA of the CDR3 is TGTGCCAGCAGCTTAGGGTGGGGACAGGGCACAGATACGCAGTATTTT. The rearrangement links TRBV7-2 to TRBJ2-3; TRBD1 matches at 8 bases. Germline CDR1 reads SGHTA; CDR2 reads FQGNSA. Trimming at V came to 1 base and at J to 1 base, leaving 4 bases not matched to a gene. This CDR3 is 16 amino acids long.

The sample holds one count of this clonotype. One end of the junction varies from germline; a read error may be responsible. This sequence joins TRBV28 and TRBJ1-4; D is unclear. The germline V gene encodes CDR1 MDHEN and CDR2 SYDVKM. This CDR3 region has 14 residues. For the CDR3, the DNA is TGTGCCAGCAGACCCGCCCCTGGAGGTGAAGAACTGTTTTTT. Residues: CASRPAPGGEELFF.

This sequence joins TRBV4-2 and TRBJ2-5; perhaps TRBD1 as D (5 bases). Trimming removed 1 base from V and 1 base from J, with 16 bases in between. Per the germline V gene, CDR1 is LGHNA and CDR2 is YNFKEQ. The CDR3 totals 17 residues. CDR3 residues: CASSQGVQGRAQETQYF. The CDR3 DNA reads as TGTGCCAGCAGCCAAGGAGTCCAGGGCAGAGCCCAAGAGACCCAGTACTTC.

The V gene is TRBV7-2, the J gene TRBJ2-1, with a tentative D call TRBD1 (5 bases). The CDR3 covers 15 residues. Germline loops: CDR1 SGHTA, CDR2 FQGNSA. V dropped 2 bases and J dropped 12 bases, with 20 bases sitting between them. This CDR3 is CASSLKGPTGRGQFF. In nucleotides, the CDR3 is TGTGCCAGCAGCTTAAAGGGGCCTACGGGCCGTGGGCAGTTCTTC.

This clonotype appeared a few times. V gene TRBV9 combines with J gene TRBJ2-2; D is unclear. Germline lookup yields CDR1 SGDLS and CDR2 YYNGEE. V was shortened by 8 bases and J by 1 base, with 6 bases between the two germline ends. The CDR3 sequence is 12 residues long. The CDR3 DNA reads as TGTGCCAGTGAAGGGAACACCGGGGAGCTGTTTTTT. As protein: CASEGNTGELFF.

This clonotype has a count of ten or more. This sequence joins TRBV2 and TRBJ1-5; TRBD1 aligns across 9 bases. This CDR3 region has 15 residues. V dropped 5 bases and J dropped 6; count of bases not matched to a gene: 8. The germline gives CDR1 SNHLY, CDR2 FYNNEI. CDR3 region: CASSMGQGGGQPQHF. For the CDR3, the DNA is TGTGCCAGCAGTATGGGACAGGGAGGGGGTCAGCCCCAGCATTTT.